Listed below are T cell receptor beta chains from one sample, sequenced in a study of cytomegalovirus exposure and HLA in healthy donors. The protocol was immunoSEQ multiplex PCR, while the TCRdb copy is restricted to in-frame clones and leaves out a portion. The top ten hold 2.5% to 3.5% of the sample, which has some 71,000 clones, approximately 80% seen once. The sample comprised PBMCs. These receptors all come from a man between 18 and 35 years old in good health and CMV-seronegative. The CDR3 runs from the conserved cysteine through the conserved F or W. A D gene is named only where the DNA matches it firmly. Clone size is stated in some rows and not others, as once, few, many or a class when expanded.

>TRBJ1-6|TRBV30|.|few
TGTGCCTGGAGTGTGTCAGGGCGTAATTCACCCCTCCACTTT
CAWSVSGRNSPLHF
>TRBJ2-2|TRBV6-5|.|.
TGTGCCAGCCGGGGAAACACCGGGGAGCTGTTTTTT
CASRGNTGELFF
>TRBJ1-4|TRBV2|.|.
TGTGCCAGCAAAGAGTTGGTTCAGCGAAATGAAAAACTGTTTTTT
CASKELVQRNEKLFF
>TRBJ2-2|TRBV29-1|.|.
TGCAGCGTTGAAGATCAGCGGCATATCGGGGAGCTGTTTTTT
CSVEDQRHIGELFF
>TRBJ1-1|TRBV6-1|.|.
TGTGCCAGCAGTGAATTCCCCACAGCCACTGAAGCTTTCTTT
CASSEFPTATEAFF
>TRBJ2-3|TRBV4-1|TRBD2|.
TGCGCCAGCAGCCAAACTAGCGGGGGGCAGAGCACAGATACGCAGTATTTT
CASSQTSGGQSTDTQYF
>TRBJ2-7|TRBV4-2|TRBD1|.
TGTGCCAGCAGCCAGAACAGGGGGTCCCCCTTTGGGGAGCAGTACTTC
CASSQNRGSPFGEQYF
>TRBJ2-7|TRBV2|.|.
TGTGCCAGCAGGGAGGGGATCTCCTACGAGCAGTACTTC
CASREGISYEQYF
>TRBJ2-2|TRBV7-2|TRBD2|.
TGTGCCAGCAGCTTTGGTAGCGGGGGGGTCACCGGGGAGCTGTTTTTT
CASSFGSGGVTGELFF
>TRBJ1-2|TRBV4-3|TRBD1|.
TGCGCCAGCAGCCAAGATCTGGGACAGGGTCAAGGCTACACCTTC
CASSQDLGQGQGYTF
>TRBJ2-3|TRBV7-2|TRBD2|.
TGTGCCAGCAGCCGGAGGAGCGGGGGGGCAGATACGCAGTATTTT
CASSRRSGGADTQYF
>TRBJ1-1|TRBV6-4|.|.
TGTGCCAGCAGCGGTGGCGAAGGGGCTGAAGCTTTCTTT
CASSGGEGAEAFF
>TRBJ1-6|TRBV30|TRBD1|.
TGTGCCTGGAGTGCCGGGACAGGGGGGAATTCACCCCTCCACTTT
CAWSAGTGGNSPLHF
>TRBJ2-2|TRBV5-6|.|.
TGTGCCAGCAGCTTAGGGAGTGATGCGAACACCGGGGAGCTGTTTTTT
CASSLGSDANTGELFF
>TRBJ1-6|TRBV4-3|TRBD1|.
TGCGCCAGCAGCCCTGGACAGGGAGACGGATCACCCCTCCACTTT
CASSPGQGDGSPLHF
>TRBJ2-2|TRBV9|.|.
TGTGCCAGCAGCGTAGACCCCACAGGGCTGCACACCGGGGAGCTGTTTTTT
CASSVDPTGLHTGELFF
>TRBJ1-5|TRBV18|TRBD1|.
TGTGCCAGCTCACTAAACGCAGACAGGGGGTCGTTTGGCAATCAGCCCCAGCATTTT
CASSLNADRGSFGNQPQHF
>TRBJ2-5|TRBV7-6|.|.
TGTGCCAGCAGCTTAGTTCAGGGGACCCAGTACTTC
CASSLVQGTQYF
>TRBJ1-1|TRBV30|.|.
TGTGCCTTGGGGGGTTATATGAACACTGAAGCTTTCTTT
CALGGYMNTEAFF
>TRBJ2-2|TRBV5-1|TRBD1|.
TGCGCCAGCACCGGGACAGGGGGCAACACCGGGGAGCTGTTTTTT
CASTGTGGNTGELFF
>TRBJ2-3|TRBV5-1|.|few
TGCGCCAGCAGCTTGGGGACAGTAGGGGCCGATACGCAGTATTTT
CASSLGTVGADTQYF
>TRBJ2-7|TRBV10-1|.|.
TGCGCCAGCAGTGACAGGGGCTCCTACGAGCAGTACTTC
CASSDRGSYEQYF
>TRBJ2-7|TRBV29-1|TRBD2|.
TGCAGCGTGAGACTAGCGGGGGCCTACGAGCAGTACTTC
CSVRLAGAYEQYF
>TRBJ2-1|TRBV7-9|.|.
TGTGCCAGCAGCTTGGCCAGTTACAATGAGCAGTTCTTC
CASSLASYNEQFF
>TRBJ2-3|TRBV28|TRBD2|.
TGTGCCAGCACCACCACTAGCGGGGGAGGGGATACGCAGTATTTT
CASTTTSGGGDTQYF
>TRBJ2-4|TRBV7-2|TRBD1|.
TGTGCCAGCAGCTTAGCCCTTTTGGGACAGGGAACGGCCATTCAGTACTTC
CASSLALLGQGTAIQYF
>TRBJ2-1|TRBV5-1|TRBD1|.
TGCGCCAGCAGCTTCCGACAGGGGACCTACAATGAGCAGTTCTTC
CASSFRQGTYNEQFF
>TRBJ1-2|TRBV30|.|.
TGTGCCCACCTCGGGGATAGTGGCTACACCTTC
CAHLGDSGYTF
>TRBJ1-6|TRBV28|.|.
TGTGCCAGCAGTACAGGGTTCTATAATTCACCCCTCCACTTT
CASSTGFYNSPLHF
>TRBJ2-1|TRBV5-6|.|.
TGTGCCAGCAGAGACCGGAGCTCCTACAATGAGCAGTTCTTC
CASRDRSSYNEQFF
>TRBJ2-6|TRBV6-1|.|.
TGTGCCAGCAGGGCCTCTGGGGCCAACGTCCTGACTTTC
CASRASGANVLTF
>TRBJ2-7|TRBV19|TRBD1|.
TGTGCCAGTAGTATTGGGGGGACAGGCTCCTACGAGCAGTACTTC
CASSIGGTGSYEQYF
>TRBJ1-6|TRBV7-3|.|once
TGTGCCAGCAGCTTAAACGGACGGGAGTCACCCCTCCACTTT
CASSLNGRESPLHF
>TRBJ2-3|TRBV10-1|TRBD2|.
TGCGCCAGCAGCGGGGGACTAGCGGGGGGCTTATCTAGCACAGATACGCAGTATTTT
CASSGGLAGGLSSTDTQYF
>TRBJ1-1|TRBV15|.|.
TGTGCCACCAGCAGAGATTCCTCAGGGTGGATTAACACTGAAGCTTTCTTT
CATSRDSSGWINTEAFF
>TRBJ1-4|TRBV28|.|.
TGTGCCAGCAGTTTTAATACGGAGGGTTTGAAACTGTTTTTT
CASSFNTEGLKLFF
>TRBJ2-3|TRBV9|TRBD2|once
TGTGCCAGCAGCGCGTTAAATCGGGGCGGGGGGCCGATAAGCACAGATACGCAGTATTTT
CASSALNRGGGPISTDTQYF
>TRBJ1-1|TRBV4-3|.|.
TGCGCCAGCAGCCAAGATATCGGCAGGGGCACTGAAGCTTTCTTT
CASSQDIGRGTEAFF
>TRBJ1-2|TRBV18|TRBD1|.
TGTGCCAGCTCACCGGACAGGGACTATGGCTACACCTTC
CASSPDRDYGYTF
>TRBJ2-2|TRBV6-1|.|.
TGTGCCAGCAGCATCTCGGGAGCGAACACCGGGGAGCTGTTTTTT
CASSISGANTGELFF
>TRBJ1-5|TRBV19|.|.
TGTGCCAGTACCTTTTTGGGAGACGGGCAGCCCCAGCATTTT
CASTFLGDGQPQHF
>TRBJ2-3|TRBV2|.|few
TGTGCCAGCAAGCGGGGCACAGATACGCAGTATTTT
CASKRGTDTQYF
>TRBJ2-2|TRBV18|.|.
TGTGCCAGCTCACCAAGGAGCGCTCCCATCGGGGAGCTGTTTTTT
CASSPRSAPIGELFF
>TRBJ2-3|TRBV19|TRBD1|.
TGTGCCAGTAGTCCTAGGGACAGGAGCACAGATACGCAGTATTTT
CASSPRDRSTDTQYF